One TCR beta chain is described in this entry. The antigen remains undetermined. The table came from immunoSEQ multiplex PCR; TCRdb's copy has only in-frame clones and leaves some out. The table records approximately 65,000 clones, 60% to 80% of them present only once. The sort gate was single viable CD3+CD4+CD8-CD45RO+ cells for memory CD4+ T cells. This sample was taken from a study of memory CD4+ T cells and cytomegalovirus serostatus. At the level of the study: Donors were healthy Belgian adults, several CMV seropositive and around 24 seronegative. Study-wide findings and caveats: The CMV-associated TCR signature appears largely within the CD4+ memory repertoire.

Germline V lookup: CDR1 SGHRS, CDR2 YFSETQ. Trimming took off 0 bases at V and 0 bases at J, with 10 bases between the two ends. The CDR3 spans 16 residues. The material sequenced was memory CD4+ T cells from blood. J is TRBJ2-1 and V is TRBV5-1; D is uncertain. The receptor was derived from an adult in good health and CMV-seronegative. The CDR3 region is CASSLGGAGSYNEQFF. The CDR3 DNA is TGCGCCAGCAGCTTGGGAGGCGCCGGCTCCTACAATGAGCAGTTCTTC. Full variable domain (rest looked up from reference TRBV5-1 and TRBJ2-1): KAGVTQTPRYLIKTRGQQVTLSCSPISGHRSVSWYQQTPGQGLQFLFEYFSETQRNKGNFPGRFSGRQFSNSRSEMNVSTLELGDSALYLCASSLGGAGSYNEQFFGPGTRLTVL.